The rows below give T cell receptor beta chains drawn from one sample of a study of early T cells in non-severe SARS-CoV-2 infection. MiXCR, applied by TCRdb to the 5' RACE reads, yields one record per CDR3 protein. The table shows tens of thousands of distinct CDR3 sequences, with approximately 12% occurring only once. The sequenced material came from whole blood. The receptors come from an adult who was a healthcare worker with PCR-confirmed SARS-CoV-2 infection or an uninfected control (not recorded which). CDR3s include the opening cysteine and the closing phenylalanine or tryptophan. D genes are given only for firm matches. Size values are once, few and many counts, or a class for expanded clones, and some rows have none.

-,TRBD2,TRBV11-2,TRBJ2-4,TGTGCCAGCAGCTTTGTGGGGACTACAGGTGGCATTCAGTACTTC,CASSFVGTTGGIQYF
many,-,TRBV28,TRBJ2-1,TGTGCCAGCAGTTCCCTGGTAGGGCAGTACAATGAGCAGTTCTTC,CASSSLVGQYNEQFF
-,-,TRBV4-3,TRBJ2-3,TGCGCCAGCAGCCAGAACCAGTGGGTAGATACGCAGTATTTT,CASSQNQWVDTQYF
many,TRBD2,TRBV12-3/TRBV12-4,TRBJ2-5,TGTGCCAGCAGCCCTGGGGGGGGGTACCAAGAGACCCAGTACTTC,CASSPGGGYQETQYF
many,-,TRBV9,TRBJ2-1,TGTGCCAGCGGGAACCCAAACTACAATGAGCAGTTCTTC,CASGNPNYNEQFF
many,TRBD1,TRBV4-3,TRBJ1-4,TGCGCCAGCAGCCAAGGTTTAGGGACAGGGTTACAGAATCGAAAACTGTTTTTT,CASSQGLGTGLQNRKLFF
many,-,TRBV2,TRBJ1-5,TGTGCCAGCAGTGAACCCGGGAGCAATCAGCCCCAGCATTTT,CASSEPGSNQPQHF
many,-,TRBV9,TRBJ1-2,TGTGCCAGCAGCGTAGGGGTAGGGTTGGACTATGGCTACACCTTC,CASSVGVGLDYGYTF
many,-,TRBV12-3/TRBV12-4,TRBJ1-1,TGTGCCAGCAGTTTAGGAGGTGGGAGGGACGCTGAAGCTTTCTTT,CASSLGGGRDAEAFF
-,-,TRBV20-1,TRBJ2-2,TGCAGTGCTAGAGATTCGTCTTTGAACACCGGGGAGCTGTTTTTT,CSARDSSLNTGELFF
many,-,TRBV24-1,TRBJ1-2,TGTGCCACCAGTGACCGGACAGCTAACTATGGCTACACCTTC,CATSDRTANYGYTF
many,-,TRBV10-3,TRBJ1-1,TGTGCCATCAGCAAACAGGGCCTGAACACTGAAGCTTTCTTT,CAISKQGLNTEAFF
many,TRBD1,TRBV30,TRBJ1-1,TGTGCCTGGAGTGCAGGGGGGACAGGAACGAAAGCTTTCTTT,CAWSAGGTGTKAFF
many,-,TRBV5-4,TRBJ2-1,TGTGCCAGCAGCTTTACCGGGCGGTCGGACAATGAGCAGTTCTTC,CASSFTGRSDNEQFF
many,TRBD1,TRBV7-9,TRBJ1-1,TGTGCCAGCAGCCGGGGACAGGGGGCAAACGAGAACACTGAAGCTTTCTTT,CASSRGQGANENTEAFF